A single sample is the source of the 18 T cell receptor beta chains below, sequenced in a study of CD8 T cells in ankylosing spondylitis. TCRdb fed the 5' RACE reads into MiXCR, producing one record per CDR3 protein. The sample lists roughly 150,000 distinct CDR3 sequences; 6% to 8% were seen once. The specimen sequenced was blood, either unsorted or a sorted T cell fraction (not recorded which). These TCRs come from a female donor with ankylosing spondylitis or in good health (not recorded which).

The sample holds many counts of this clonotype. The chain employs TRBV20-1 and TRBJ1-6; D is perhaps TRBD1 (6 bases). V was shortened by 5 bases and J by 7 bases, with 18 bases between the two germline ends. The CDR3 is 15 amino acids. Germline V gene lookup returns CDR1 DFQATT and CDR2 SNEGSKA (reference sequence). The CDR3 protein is CSASPPQGENSPLHF. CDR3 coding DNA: TGCAGTGCTTCACCCCCACAGGGCGAGAATTCACCCCTCCACTTT.

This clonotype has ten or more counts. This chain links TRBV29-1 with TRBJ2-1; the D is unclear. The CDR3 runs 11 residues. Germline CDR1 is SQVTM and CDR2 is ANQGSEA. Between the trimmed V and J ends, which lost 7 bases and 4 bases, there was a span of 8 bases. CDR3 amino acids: CSAQWYNEQFF. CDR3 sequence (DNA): TGCAGCGCACAGTGGTACAATGAGCAGTTCTTC.

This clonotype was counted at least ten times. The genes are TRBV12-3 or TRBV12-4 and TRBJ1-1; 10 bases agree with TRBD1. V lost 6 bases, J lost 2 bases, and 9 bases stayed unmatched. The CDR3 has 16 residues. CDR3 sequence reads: CASRLGTGVRNTEAFF. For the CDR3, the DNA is TGTGCCAGCAGGCTTGGGACAGGGGTTCGTAACACTGAAGCTTTCTTT.

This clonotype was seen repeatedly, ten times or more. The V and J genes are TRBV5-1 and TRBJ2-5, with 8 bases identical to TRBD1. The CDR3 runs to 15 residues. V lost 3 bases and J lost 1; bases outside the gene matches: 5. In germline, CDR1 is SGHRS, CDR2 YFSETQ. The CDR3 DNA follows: TGCGCCAGCAGCTGGGAGGACAGGGTCCAAGAGACCCAGTACTTC. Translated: CASSWEDRVQETQYF.

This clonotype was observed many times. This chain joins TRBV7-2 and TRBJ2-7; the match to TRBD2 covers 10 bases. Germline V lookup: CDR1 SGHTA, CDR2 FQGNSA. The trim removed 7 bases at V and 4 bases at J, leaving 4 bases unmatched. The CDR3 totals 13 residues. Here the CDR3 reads CASNSGGRYEQYF. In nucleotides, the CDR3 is TGTGCCAGCAATAGCGGGGGGAGGTACGAGCAGTACTTC.

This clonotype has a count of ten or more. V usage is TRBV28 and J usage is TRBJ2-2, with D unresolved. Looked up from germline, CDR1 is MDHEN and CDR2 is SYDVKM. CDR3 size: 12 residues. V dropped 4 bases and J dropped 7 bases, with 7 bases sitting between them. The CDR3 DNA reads TGTGCCAGCAGTTATAATAACGGGGAGCTGTTTTTT. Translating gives CASSYNNGELFF.

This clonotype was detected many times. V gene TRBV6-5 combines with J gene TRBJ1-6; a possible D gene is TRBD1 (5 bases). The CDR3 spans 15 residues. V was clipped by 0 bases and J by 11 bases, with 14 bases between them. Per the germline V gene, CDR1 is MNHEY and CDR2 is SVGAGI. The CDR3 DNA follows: TGTGCCAGCAGTTACTCAGGCAGGGTGACGGCACCCCTCCACTTT. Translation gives CASSYSGRVTAPLHF.

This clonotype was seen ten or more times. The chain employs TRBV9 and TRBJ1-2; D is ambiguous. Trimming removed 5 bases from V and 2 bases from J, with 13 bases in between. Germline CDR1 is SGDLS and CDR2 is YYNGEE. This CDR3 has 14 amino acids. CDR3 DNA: TGTGCCAGCAGTCCGCATGGACCAAACTATGGCTACACCTTC. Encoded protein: CASSPHGPNYGYTF.

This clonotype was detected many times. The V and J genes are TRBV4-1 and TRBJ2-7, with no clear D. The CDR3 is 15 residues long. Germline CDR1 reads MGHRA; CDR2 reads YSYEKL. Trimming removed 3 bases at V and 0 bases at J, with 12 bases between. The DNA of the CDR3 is TGCGCCAGCAGCCACCTGACATCGAGCTCCTACGAGCAGTACTTC. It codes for CASSHLTSSSYEQYF.

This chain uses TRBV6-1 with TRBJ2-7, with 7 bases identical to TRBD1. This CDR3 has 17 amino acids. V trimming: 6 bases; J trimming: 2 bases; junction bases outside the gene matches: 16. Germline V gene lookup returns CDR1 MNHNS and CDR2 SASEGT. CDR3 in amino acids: CASSRDLPGQSTYEQYF. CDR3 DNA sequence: TGTGCCAGCAGCCGAGACCTACCGGGACAGAGTACCTACGAGCAGTACTTC.

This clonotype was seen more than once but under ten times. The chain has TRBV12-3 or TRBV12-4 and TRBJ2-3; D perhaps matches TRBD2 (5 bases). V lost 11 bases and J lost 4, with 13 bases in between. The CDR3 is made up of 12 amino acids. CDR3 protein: CAASLGADTQYF. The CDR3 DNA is TGTGCCGCATCCCTGGGAGCAGATACGCAGTATTTT.

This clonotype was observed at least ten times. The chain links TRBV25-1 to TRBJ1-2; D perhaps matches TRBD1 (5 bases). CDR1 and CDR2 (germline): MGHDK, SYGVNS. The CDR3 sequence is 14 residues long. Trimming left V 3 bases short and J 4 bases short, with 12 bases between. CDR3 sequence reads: CASSDRLGTYGYTF. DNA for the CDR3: TGTGCCAGCAGTGATCGGTTGGGGACCTATGGCTACACCTTC.

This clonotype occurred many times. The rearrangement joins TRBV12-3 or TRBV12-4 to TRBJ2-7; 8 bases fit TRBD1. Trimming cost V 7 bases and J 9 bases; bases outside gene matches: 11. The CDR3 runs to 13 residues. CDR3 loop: CASTKDRVKVQYF. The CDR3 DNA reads TGTGCCAGCACGAAGGACAGGGTAAAGGTGCAGTACTTC.

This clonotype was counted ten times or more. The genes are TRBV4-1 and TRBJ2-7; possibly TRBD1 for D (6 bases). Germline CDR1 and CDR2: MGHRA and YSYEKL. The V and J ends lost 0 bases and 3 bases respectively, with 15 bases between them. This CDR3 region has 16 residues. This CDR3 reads CASSQDTTGSGYEQYF. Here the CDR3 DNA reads TGCGCCAGCAGCCAAGACACCACAGGGTCGGGCTACGAGCAGTACTTC.

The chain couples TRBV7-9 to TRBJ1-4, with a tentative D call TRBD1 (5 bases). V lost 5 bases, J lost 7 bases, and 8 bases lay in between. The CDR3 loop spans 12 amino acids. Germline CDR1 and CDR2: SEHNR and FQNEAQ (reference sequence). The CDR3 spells CASSTDSEKLFF. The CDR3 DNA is TGTGCCAGCAGCACCGACAGTGAAAAACTGTTTTTT. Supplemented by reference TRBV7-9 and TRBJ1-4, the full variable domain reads DTGVSQNPRHKITKRGQNVTFRCDPISEHNRLYWYRQTLGQGPEFLTYFQNEAQLEKSRLLSDRFSAERPKGSFSTLEIQRTEQGDSAMYLCASSTDSEKLFFGSGTQLSVL.

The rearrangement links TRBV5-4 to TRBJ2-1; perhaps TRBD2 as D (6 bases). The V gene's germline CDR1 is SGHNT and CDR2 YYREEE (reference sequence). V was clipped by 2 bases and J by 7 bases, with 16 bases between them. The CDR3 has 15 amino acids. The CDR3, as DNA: TGTGCCAGCAGCTTCGCCGCGACTAGTACTAATGAGCAGTTCTTC. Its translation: CASSFAATSTNEQFF.

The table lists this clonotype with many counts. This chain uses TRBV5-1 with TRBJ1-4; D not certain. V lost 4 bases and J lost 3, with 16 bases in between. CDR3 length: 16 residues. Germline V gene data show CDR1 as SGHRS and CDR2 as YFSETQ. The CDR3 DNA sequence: TGCGCCAGCAGCCGGGATACCACGGGATCTAATGAAAAACTGTTTTTT. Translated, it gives CASSRDTTGSNEKLFF.

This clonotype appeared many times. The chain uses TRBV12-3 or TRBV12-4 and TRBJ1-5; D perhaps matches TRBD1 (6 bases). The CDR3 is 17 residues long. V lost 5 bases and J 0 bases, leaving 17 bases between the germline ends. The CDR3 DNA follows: TGTGCCAGCAGTCCTTTTCCATCAGGGGATAGCAATCAGCCCCAGCATTTT. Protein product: CASSPFPSGDSNQPQHF.